This TCR beta chain was identified in a study of T cells in localized non-small cell lung cancer. Clones were read by immunoSEQ multiplex PCR, and TCRdb kept only the in-frame ones, dropping some. The sample lists about 26,000 clones; 80% to 85% were seen once. This clonotype originated in a woman aged 35-75 years with stage I lung adenocarcinoma. The sequencing used peripheral blood, collected before any cancer treatment.

The CDR3 coding sequence is TGTGCCAGCAGCTTAGCGCCTAGTGGCTACACCTTC. Translating gives CASSLAPSGYTF. This chain links TRBV7-9 with TRBJ1-2; D ambiguous. The V and J ends lost 0 bases and 7 bases respectively, with 6 bases between them. This CDR3 is 12 amino acids long. The V gene's germline CDR1 is SEHNR and CDR2 FQNEAQ (reference sequence).